The rows below give T cell receptor beta chains drawn from one sample of a study of blood T cell repertoires in COVID-19. Produced via immunoSEQ multiplex PCR; TCRdb's table is partial and in-frame only. The sample gives roughly 210,000 clones, about nine tenths of which show up once; more than 1.5% is in the top ten. The sequenced sample was peripheral blood. The receptors here all came from a man in his 70s with acute or convalescent COVID-19. The CDR3 runs from the conserved cysteine through the conserved F or W. The D gene is left open where the match is weak. Only part of the rows carry a size: once, few, many, or a class if the clone is expanded.

V: TRBV21-1
D: NA
size: NA
J: TRBJ2-7
DNA: TGTGCCAGCAGCATAATAGTCAAATCCTACGAGCAGTACTTC
CDR3: CASSIIVKSYEQYF

V: TRBV21-1
D: NA
size: NA
J: TRBJ1-3
DNA: TGTGCCAGGCAACAGGGCCCTGGAAACACCATATATTTT
CDR3: CARQQGPGNTIYF

V: TRBV27
D: TRBD1
size: NA
J: TRBJ1-1
DNA: TGTGCCAGCAGCCCATGGGGGACAGGGGGGAACACTGAAGCTTTCTTT
CDR3: CASSPWGTGGNTEAFF

V: TRBV7-2
D: TRBD2
size: few
J: TRBJ2-5
DNA: TGTGCCAGCAGCTTCCGCGGGAGGGCCCAAGAGACCCAGTACTTC
CDR3: CASSFRGRAQETQYF

V: TRBV9
D: TRBD2
size: NA
J: TRBJ2-6
DNA: TGTGCCAGCAGCGTGGGACTAGCGGGAATTTCTGGGGCCAACGTCCTGACTTTC
CDR3: CASSVGLAGISGANVLTF

V: TRBV9
D: NA
size: NA
J: TRBJ2-7
DNA: TGTGCCAGCAGCGTAGGACTAGAGAGCTACGAGCAGTACTTC
CDR3: CASSVGLESYEQYF

V: TRBV18
D: TRBD1
size: NA
J: TRBJ2-5
DNA: TGTGCCAGCTCGCCACTTCAGTCAGGGGGAGAGACCCAGTACTTC
CDR3: CASSPLQSGGETQYF

V: TRBV6-2/TRBV6-3
D: NA
size: NA
J: TRBJ1-1
DNA: TGTGCCAGCAGTGAGGAACGTTTGGCTTTCTTT
CDR3: CASSEERLAFF

V: TRBV6-2/TRBV6-3
D: NA
size: NA
J: TRBJ2-5
DNA: TGTGCCAGCAGTATCGTCAGGCAAGAGACCCAGTACTTC
CDR3: CASSIVRQETQYF

V: TRBV3-1/TRBV3-2
D: TRBD1
size: once
J: TRBJ2-1
DNA: TGTGCCAGCAGCCAAGATCCCGACAGGGGTTACAATGAGCAGTTCTTC
CDR3: CASSQDPDRGYNEQFF

V: TRBV4-2
D: NA
size: NA
J: TRBJ1-1
DNA: TGTGCCAGCAGCCAAGGGTCCCGGGGTGCTTTCTTT
CDR3: CASSQGSRGAFF

V: TRBV28
D: NA
size: NA
J: TRBJ1-3
DNA: TGTGCCAGCAGTTCCAGCAGGGTTGGAAACACCATATATTTT
CDR3: CASSSSRVGNTIYF

V: TRBV7-8
D: TRBD1
size: NA
J: TRBJ1-6
DNA: TGTGCCAGCAGCTTAGGGCCGGGACAGGGGGCGCGTAATTCACCCCTCCACTTT
CDR3: CASSLGPGQGARNSPLHF

V: TRBV19
D: TRBD2
size: NA
J: TRBJ2-2
DNA: TGTGCCAGTAGTGTTGTAGCGGGAGCAGCCGGGGAGCTGTTTTTT
CDR3: CASSVVAGAAGELFF

V: TRBV24-1
D: TRBD2
size: NA
J: TRBJ2-1
DNA: TGTGCCACCAGTGATTGGACTAGCGGGAGTCCCAGCTCCTACAATGAGCAGTTCTTC
CDR3: CATSDWTSGSPSSYNEQFF

V: TRBV30
D: TRBD2
size: NA
J: TRBJ2-3
DNA: TGTGCCTGGACTAGCGGCCTCACAGATACGCAGTATTTT
CDR3: CAWTSGLTDTQYF

V: TRBV5-1
D: TRBD1
size: NA
J: TRBJ1-4
DNA: TGCGCCAGCAGCCGGGACAGGGCAGCTAATGAAAAACTGTTTTTT
CDR3: CASSRDRAANEKLFF

V: TRBV12-5
D: NA
size: NA
J: TRBJ2-3
DNA: TGTGCTAGTGGACCGACACCAGATACGCAGTATTTT
CDR3: CASGPTPDTQYF

V: TRBV12-5
D: TRBD1
size: NA
J: TRBJ2-2
DNA: TGTGCTAGTGGTTTGGGACAGGGCAACACCGGGGAGCTGTTTTTT
CDR3: CASGLGQGNTGELFF

V: TRBV27
D: NA
size: NA
J: TRBJ1-1
DNA: TGTGCCAGCAGTTTGTACAGACAGAACACTGAAGCTTTCTTT
CDR3: CASSLYRQNTEAFF

V: TRBV6-5
D: NA
size: NA
J: TRBJ1-5
DNA: TGTGCCAGCCGGTCGGTTGGTTATAGCAATCAGCCCCAGCATTTT
CDR3: CASRSVGYSNQPQHF

V: TRBV24-1
D: NA
size: NA
J: TRBJ2-1
DNA: TGTGCCACCAGTCAACCCTTACTAGCCGATGAGCAGTTCTTC
CDR3: CATSQPLLADEQFF

V: TRBV28
D: NA
size: NA
J: TRBJ2-3
DNA: TGTGCCAGCAGTAGCGCGGGGTCCCGGGATACGCAGTATTTT
CDR3: CASSSAGSRDTQYF

V: TRBV18
D: TRBD2
size: few
J: TRBJ2-1
DNA: TGTGCCAGCTCACCAAGGGGAGGGGAGAATGAGCAGTTCTTC
CDR3: CASSPRGGENEQFF

V: TRBV27
D: NA
size: once
J: TRBJ1-5
DNA: TGTGCCAGCAGTTTAAGAGGGCAGCCCCAGCATTTT
CDR3: CASSLRGQPQHF

V: TRBV19
D: TRBD2
size: NA
J: TRBJ2-1
DNA: TGTGCCAGTAGTTCCGGTCTAGCGGGTTCCTACAATGAGCAGTTCTTC
CDR3: CASSSGLAGSYNEQFF

V: TRBV4-3
D: TRBD2
size: NA
J: TRBJ2-1
DNA: TGCGCCAGCAGCCAAGGTGGGGTAGCGGGCCCCAATGAGCAGTTCTTC
CDR3: CASSQGGVAGPNEQFF

V: TRBV28
D: NA
size: NA
J: TRBJ2-7
DNA: TGTGCCAGCAGTTTATTTGGCAGCTCCTACGAGCAGTACTTC
CDR3: CASSLFGSSYEQYF

V: TRBV2
D: TRBD2
size: once
J: TRBJ2-2
DNA: TGTGCCAGCAGTGCTAGCGGGAGTGTTAACACCGGGGAGCTGTTTTTT
CDR3: CASSASGSVNTGELFF